These T cell receptor beta chains were read from a single sample in a study of blood T cell repertoires in COVID-19. The method was immunoSEQ multiplex PCR; TCRdb's version includes in-frame clones alone and lacks a portion of them. The sample shows tens of thousands of clones, 85% of them seen only once. Input material: peripheral blood. These TCRs come from a man aged 70 or older with acute or convalescent COVID-19. Both conserved end residues are part of each CDR3. Each record gives: J gene, V gene, D gene, clone size, CDR3 protein, CDR3 DNA. D genes are given only for firm matches. Clone size is stated in some rows and not others, as once, few, many or a class when expanded.

j_gene: TRBJ1-1; v_gene: TRBV11-1; d_gene: -; abundance: -; CDR3aa: CASSTYPTGVGTEAFF; CDR3nt: TGTGCCAGCAGCACCTACCCGACCGGGGTTGGCACTGAAGCTTTCTTT
j_gene: TRBJ2-1; v_gene: TRBV28; d_gene: -; abundance: -; CDR3aa: CASSPSYNEQFF; CDR3nt: TGTGCCAGCAGTCCTTCGTACAATGAGCAGTTCTTC
j_gene: TRBJ2-2; v_gene: TRBV11-3; d_gene: -; abundance: -; CDR3aa: CASSIDRFNTGELFF; CDR3nt: TGTGCCAGCAGCATTGACAGATTTAACACCGGGGAGCTGTTTTTT
j_gene: TRBJ2-7; v_gene: TRBV7-2; d_gene: TRBD2; abundance: many; CDR3aa: CASSLVGSGGAYEQYF; CDR3nt: TGTGCCAGCAGCTTAGTGGGTAGCGGGGGGGCCTACGAGCAGTACTTC
j_gene: TRBJ2-7; v_gene: TRBV10-3; d_gene: TRBD2; abundance: -; CDR3aa: CAISLGLAGGSADEQYF; CDR3nt: TGTGCCATCAGCCTAGGACTAGCGGGGGGTAGTGCAGACGAGCAGTACTTC
j_gene: TRBJ2-5; v_gene: TRBV7-3; d_gene: -; abundance: -; CDR3aa: CASSEGRWKGMETQYF; CDR3nt: TGTGCCAGCAGTGAGGGCCGCTGGAAGGGAATGGAGACCCAGTACTTC
j_gene: TRBJ2-6; v_gene: TRBV9; d_gene: -; abundance: -; CDR3aa: CASSASGANVLTF; CDR3nt: TGTGCCAGCAGCGCATCTGGGGCCAACGTCCTGACTTTC
j_gene: TRBJ1-3; v_gene: TRBV28; d_gene: -; abundance: -; CDR3aa: CASTPHSSGNTIYF; CDR3nt: TGTGCCAGCACCCCCCACAGCTCTGGAAACACCATATATTTT
j_gene: TRBJ1-4; v_gene: TRBV19; d_gene: TRBD1; abundance: -; CDR3aa: CATANRDRVRSNEKLFF; CDR3nt: TGTGCCACCGCCAACCGGGACAGGGTGCGGTCTAATGAAAAACTGTTTTTT
j_gene: TRBJ2-1; v_gene: TRBV5-4; d_gene: TRBD1; abundance: -; CDR3aa: CASSATTGSNEQFF; CDR3nt: TGTGCCAGCAGCGCAACGACAGGGTCGAATGAGCAGTTCTTC
j_gene: TRBJ2-1; v_gene: TRBV6-5; d_gene: -; abundance: -; CDR3aa: CASSPRSYNEQFF; CDR3nt: TGTGCCAGTTCCCCCCGCAGTTACAATGAGCAGTTCTTC
j_gene: TRBJ2-1; v_gene: TRBV6-5; d_gene: TRBD1; abundance: -; CDR3aa: CASARLGTGAEQFF; CDR3nt: TGTGCCAGCGCCCGGCTAGGGACAGGCGCCGAGCAGTTCTTC
j_gene: TRBJ1-4; v_gene: TRBV5-1; d_gene: -; abundance: -; CDR3aa: CASSPGTTTNEKLFF; CDR3nt: TGCGCCAGCAGCCCCGGGACAACAACTAATGAAAAACTGTTTTTT
j_gene: TRBJ2-3; v_gene: TRBV5-1; d_gene: TRBD1; abundance: -; CDR3aa: CASSLVGQGLDTQYF; CDR3nt: TGCGCCAGCAGCTTGGTGGGACAGGGGTTGGATACGCAGTATTTT
j_gene: TRBJ1-6; v_gene: TRBV19; d_gene: TRBD1; abundance: few; CDR3aa: CASTRTGGWFSPLHF; CDR3nt: TGTGCCAGTACCCGGACAGGTGGATGGTTTTCACCCCTCCACTTT
j_gene: TRBJ2-7; v_gene: TRBV7-2; d_gene: TRBD2; abundance: -; CDR3aa: CASSLAAGLAGAGEQYF; CDR3nt: TGTGCCAGCAGCTTAGCCGCGGGGCTAGCGGGGGCGGGCGAGCAGTACTTC
j_gene: TRBJ1-3; v_gene: TRBV15; d_gene: -; abundance: -; CDR3aa: CATSLLQGGGNTIYF; CDR3nt: TGTGCCACCAGCCTGCTACAGGGTGGTGGAAACACCATATATTTT
j_gene: TRBJ1-1; v_gene: TRBV5-1; d_gene: -; abundance: -; CDR3aa: CASSLWGGDAFF; CDR3nt: TGCGCCAGCAGCTTGTGGGGGGGCGATGCTTTCTTT
j_gene: TRBJ1-2; v_gene: TRBV19; d_gene: TRBD1; abundance: -; CDR3aa: CASSIGRTGLGSYTF; CDR3nt: TGTGCCAGTAGTATAGGGAGGACAGGCCTTGGAAGCTACACCTTC
j_gene: TRBJ1-5; v_gene: TRBV7-3; d_gene: -; abundance: -; CDR3aa: CASSLRANQPQHF; CDR3nt: TGTGCCAGCAGCTTAAGGGCCAATCAGCCCCAGCATTTT
j_gene: TRBJ2-1; v_gene: TRBV5-1; d_gene: TRBD1; abundance: -; CDR3aa: CASSSLPTGNDNEQFF; CDR3nt: TGCGCCAGCAGCTCCCTACCGACAGGGAATGACAATGAGCAGTTCTTC
j_gene: TRBJ2-1; v_gene: TRBV19; d_gene: -; abundance: -; CDR3aa: CASTAPGLAYNEQFF; CDR3nt: TGTGCCAGTACCGCGCCGGGACTGGCATACAATGAGCAGTTCTTC
j_gene: TRBJ1-1; v_gene: TRBV7-2; d_gene: TRBD1; abundance: -; CDR3aa: CASSWTGVENTEAFF; CDR3nt: TGTGCCAGCAGCTGGACAGGGGTGGAGAACACTGAAGCTTTCTTT
j_gene: TRBJ2-2; v_gene: TRBV5-4; d_gene: -; abundance: -; CDR3aa: CASSLGVLSTGELFF; CDR3nt: TGTGCCAGCAGCTTAGGGGTTCTCAGCACCGGGGAGCTGTTTTTT
j_gene: TRBJ1-2; v_gene: TRBV3-1/TRBV3-2; d_gene: -; abundance: -; CDR3aa: CASSQGQSFGGYTF; CDR3nt: TGTGCCAGCAGCCAAGGACAGAGTTTCGGTGGCTACACCTTC
j_gene: TRBJ1-4; v_gene: TRBV5-1; d_gene: TRBD1; abundance: -; CDR3aa: CASSPDRGSDEKLFF; CDR3nt: TGCGCCAGCAGCCCCGACAGGGGGAGCGATGAAAAACTGTTTTTT
j_gene: TRBJ2-7; v_gene: TRBV14; d_gene: TRBD2; abundance: -; CDR3aa: CASSGLAGGIYEQYF; CDR3nt: TGTGCCAGCAGCGGCCTAGCGGGGGGGATCTACGAGCAGTACTTC
j_gene: TRBJ2-5; v_gene: TRBV5-4; d_gene: TRBD2; abundance: -; CDR3aa: CASSRGGALETQYF; CDR3nt: TGTGCCAGCAGCCGCGGGGGGGCGTTGGAGACCCAGTACTTC
j_gene: TRBJ2-5; v_gene: TRBV7-9; d_gene: -; abundance: -; CDR3aa: CASSFMGAKEETQYF; CDR3nt: TGTGCCAGCAGCTTCATGGGGGCGAAAGAAGAGACCCAGTACTTC
j_gene: TRBJ1-2; v_gene: TRBV7-9; d_gene: -; abundance: -; CDR3aa: CASSWNPGEF; CDR3nt: TGTGCCAGCAGCTGGAACCCAGGGGAGTTC
j_gene: TRBJ1-2; v_gene: TRBV7-2; d_gene: -; abundance: -; CDR3aa: CASSPYFVANGYTF; CDR3nt: TGTGCCAGCAGCCCCTATTTTGTCGCGAATGGCTACACCTTC
j_gene: TRBJ2-3; v_gene: TRBV3-1/TRBV3-2; d_gene: -; abundance: -; CDR3aa: CASSPIPTSTDTQYF; CDR3nt: TGTGCCAGCAGCCCAATTCCCACTAGCACAGATACGCAGTATTTT
j_gene: TRBJ2-2; v_gene: TRBV11-3; d_gene: TRBD2; abundance: -; CDR3aa: CASSSKTSGGPFANTGELFF; CDR3nt: TGTGCCAGCAGCTCTAAGACTAGCGGGGGGCCGTTCGCGAACACCGGGGAGCTGTTTTTT
j_gene: TRBJ2-7; v_gene: TRBV19; d_gene: TRBD1; abundance: -; CDR3aa: CASGSTGVYEQYF; CDR3nt: TGTGCCAGTGGATCTACAGGGGTTTACGAGCAGTACTTC
j_gene: TRBJ2-7; v_gene: TRBV9; d_gene: TRBD1; abundance: few; CDR3aa: CASSAPSTGGASYEQYF; CDR3nt: TGTGCCAGCAGCGCCCCCTCGACAGGGGGCGCTTCCTACGAGCAGTACTTC
j_gene: TRBJ1-5; v_gene: TRBV28; d_gene: TRBD1; abundance: -; CDR3aa: CASRPGTGNQPQHF; CDR3nt: TGTGCCAGCAGACCCGGGACAGGGAACCAGCCCCAGCATTTT
j_gene: TRBJ2-7; v_gene: TRBV6-5; d_gene: TRBD1; abundance: once; CDR3aa: CATGGQPNSYEQYF; CDR3nt: TGTGCCACAGGGGGCCAGCCGAACTCCTACGAGCAGTACTTC
j_gene: TRBJ2-2; v_gene: TRBV3-1/TRBV3-2; d_gene: TRBD2; abundance: -; CDR3aa: CASRHKTTSGNTGELFF; CDR3nt: TGTGCCAGCAGACATAAAACGACTAGCGGTAACACCGGGGAGCTGTTTTTT
j_gene: TRBJ2-3; v_gene: TRBV27; d_gene: TRBD2; abundance: -; CDR3aa: CASRPGLAYGGYTDTQYF; CDR3nt: TGTGCCAGCAGGCCGGGACTAGCCTATGGAGGATACACAGATACGCAGTATTTT
j_gene: TRBJ1-5; v_gene: TRBV19; d_gene: -; abundance: -; CDR3aa: CASSAGQLNQPQHF; CDR3nt: TGTGCCAGTAGTGCTGGACAGTTAAATCAGCCCCAGCATTTT
j_gene: TRBJ1-2; v_gene: TRBV11-2; d_gene: -; abundance: -; CDR3aa: CASSLGAFSYGYTF; CDR3nt: TGTGCCAGCAGCTTGGGGGCTTTTAGCTATGGCTACACCTTC
j_gene: TRBJ2-3; v_gene: TRBV5-1; d_gene: TRBD2; abundance: -; CDR3aa: CASRPGLAGGPGTDTQYF; CDR3nt: TGCGCCAGCAGACCGGGACTAGCGGGGGGGCCGGGCACAGATACGCAGTATTTT
j_gene: TRBJ1-1; v_gene: TRBV19; d_gene: TRBD1; abundance: -; CDR3aa: CASTSQGATEAFF; CDR3nt: TGTGCCAGTACCTCACAGGGGGCAACTGAAGCTTTCTTT
j_gene: TRBJ2-2; v_gene: TRBV19; d_gene: TRBD1; abundance: -; CDR3aa: CASRTGGTGELFF; CDR3nt: TGTGCCAGCCGGACAGGGGGAACCGGGGAGCTGTTTTTT
j_gene: TRBJ2-3; v_gene: TRBV10-1; d_gene: -; abundance: -; CDR3aa: CASSPGGTGTDTQYF; CDR3nt: TGCGCCAGCAGCCCCGGGGGAACCGGCACAGATACGCAGTATTTT
j_gene: TRBJ2-1; v_gene: TRBV5-5; d_gene: TRBD1; abundance: -; CDR3aa: CASSLRGQILNEQFF; CDR3nt: TGTGCCAGCAGCTTGAGGGGACAGATCCTCAATGAGCAGTTCTTC
j_gene: TRBJ1-2; v_gene: TRBV5-4; d_gene: TRBD1; abundance: -; CDR3aa: CASSAPPGGTENYGYTF; CDR3nt: TGTGCCAGCAGCGCCCCCCCGGGCGGGACAGAAAACTATGGCTACACCTTC
j_gene: TRBJ2-5; v_gene: TRBV24-1; d_gene: -; abundance: once; CDR3aa: CATSDLPDSRKYF; CDR3nt: TGTGCCACCAGTGACCTCCCGGACAGCCGAAAGTACTTC
j_gene: TRBJ1-1; v_gene: TRBV7-9; d_gene: -; abundance: -; CDR3aa: CASSSKRGGTEAFF; CDR3nt: TGTGCCAGCAGCTCAAAAAGGGGTGGCACTGAAGCTTTCTTT
j_gene: TRBJ1-6; v_gene: TRBV4-2; d_gene: TRBD1; abundance: few; CDR3aa: CASSQEATGQGWSPLHF; CDR3nt: TGTGCCAGCAGCCAAGAAGCGACGGGACAGGGTTGGTCACCCCTCCACTTT
j_gene: TRBJ2-3; v_gene: TRBV29-1; d_gene: -; abundance: -; CDR3aa: CSDLTGADTQYF; CDR3nt: TGCAGCGATCTCACCGGAGCAGATACGCAGTATTTT
j_gene: TRBJ2-4; v_gene: TRBV15; d_gene: -; abundance: -; CDR3aa: CATSRDLGRGAGKNIQYF; CDR3nt: TGTGCCACCAGCAGAGATCTGGGTCGGGGGGCGGGCAAAAACATTCAGTACTTC
j_gene: TRBJ2-5; v_gene: TRBV7-6; d_gene: TRBD2; abundance: -; CDR3aa: CASSLAPPLASQETQYF; CDR3nt: TGTGCCAGCAGCTTAGCTCCCCCACTAGCGTCACAAGAGACCCAGTACTTC
j_gene: TRBJ2-1; v_gene: TRBV11-2; d_gene: TRBD1; abundance: -; CDR3aa: CASSRRNRGKTLSEQFF; CDR3nt: TGTGCCAGCAGCCGGAGGAACAGGGGAAAAACCCTCAGTGAGCAGTTCTTC